This TCR beta chain is drawn from a study of blood T cell repertoires in COVID-19 (dated by TCRdb to about 2020). General notes on the study: Samples from collaborators originated in the United States, Italy and Spain and spanned both the acute and convalescent phases of COVID-19. Samples came from the ongoing ImmuneRACE study (first 160 participants) plus 1,254 subjects from 6 global collaborators. The prospective study material was composed of cDNA or gDNA derived from T cells, B-cell-depleted T cells, or PBMCs. The sample metadata nearly always contained a de-identified subject ID, COVID-19 status, age in years and sex. A freely available public database, intended as a resource for researchers studying the immune response to SARS-CoV-2, is where the repertoires were released. The dataset comprised deeply sampled blood TCRbeta repertoires from subjects exposed to, actively infected with, or recovered from COVID-19. Where available, HLA class I and class II types were taken from metadata supplied by the sample provider and were not determined by assay-based typing.

TCRbeta CDR3 regions were amplified from genomic DNA using the immunoSEQ Assay, a bias-controlled multiplex PCR. For the original study's pipeline: Within the assay, amplification of reference gene primers was used to estimate how many nucleated cells each sample contained. Sequence reads were collapsed and filtered to measure the absolute abundance of every unique TCRbeta CDR3 rearrangement. Productive Simpson clonality was computed per sample as the square root of Simpson's diversity index over productive rearrangements. Entries here come from immuneACCESS through TCRdb and include only in-frame sequences with V and J called. Some clones fail to appear in such tables; in the studies checked, an unresolved V gene covers under half of the shortfall, and the cause of the remainder is unknown. The V and J calls and clone size come from that table; D and trimming were worked out from the DNA. Here the sample has a few hundred thousand clones; roughly four fifths occur a single time. The ten largest clones represent approximately 5.4% of the sample.

Compared with germline, V lacks 4 bases and J lacks 7 bases; bases without a gene match: 5. The CDR3 covers 14 residues, taking in both the cysteine and the phenylalanine. The entry retains the CDR3 DNA only, 42 bases that are in frame from base 1. Taken from the germline V gene, the CDR1 and CDR2 loops are ENHRY and SYGVKD. In the case of this clone: No cognate antigen has been identified for it. Base qualities were left out, and no much larger clone turns up one base away.

The full study reports these points: The amount of clinical and demographic metadata varied by source and participant and was provided uncurated.

In the prospective study, participants were roughly 18 to 100 years old, resided in about two dozen geographic areas of the United States, and were enrolled through a virtual design. To assign participants to cohorts, the prospective study relied on clinical history that participants themselves reported in a screening survey and a study questionnaire. For ImmuneRACE Cohort 3, a participant was defined as recovered based on two consecutive negative NP/OP PCR tests, clearance by a healthcare professional, or resolution of symptoms. In the prospective study, whole blood, serum and a nasopharyngeal or oropharyngeal swab were collected from each participant by mobile phlebotomists. Additional blood draws and questionnaires over an approximately 2-month period could optionally be provided by prospective study participants. Before DNA extraction, blood samples from the prospective study were shipped at room temperature or frozen.

This clonotype originated in a woman in her fifties or sixties who had recovered from COVID-19. Sequenced sample: PBMCs or T cells enriched from blood (not recorded which). The chain is encoded by TRBV10-3 joined to TRBJ2-1, with TRBD2 matching 9 junction bases. The DNA sequence follows: TGTGCCATCAGTGGGGGTACTAGCGGGAATGAGCAGTTCTTC. Its translation reads: CAISGGTSGNEQFF.